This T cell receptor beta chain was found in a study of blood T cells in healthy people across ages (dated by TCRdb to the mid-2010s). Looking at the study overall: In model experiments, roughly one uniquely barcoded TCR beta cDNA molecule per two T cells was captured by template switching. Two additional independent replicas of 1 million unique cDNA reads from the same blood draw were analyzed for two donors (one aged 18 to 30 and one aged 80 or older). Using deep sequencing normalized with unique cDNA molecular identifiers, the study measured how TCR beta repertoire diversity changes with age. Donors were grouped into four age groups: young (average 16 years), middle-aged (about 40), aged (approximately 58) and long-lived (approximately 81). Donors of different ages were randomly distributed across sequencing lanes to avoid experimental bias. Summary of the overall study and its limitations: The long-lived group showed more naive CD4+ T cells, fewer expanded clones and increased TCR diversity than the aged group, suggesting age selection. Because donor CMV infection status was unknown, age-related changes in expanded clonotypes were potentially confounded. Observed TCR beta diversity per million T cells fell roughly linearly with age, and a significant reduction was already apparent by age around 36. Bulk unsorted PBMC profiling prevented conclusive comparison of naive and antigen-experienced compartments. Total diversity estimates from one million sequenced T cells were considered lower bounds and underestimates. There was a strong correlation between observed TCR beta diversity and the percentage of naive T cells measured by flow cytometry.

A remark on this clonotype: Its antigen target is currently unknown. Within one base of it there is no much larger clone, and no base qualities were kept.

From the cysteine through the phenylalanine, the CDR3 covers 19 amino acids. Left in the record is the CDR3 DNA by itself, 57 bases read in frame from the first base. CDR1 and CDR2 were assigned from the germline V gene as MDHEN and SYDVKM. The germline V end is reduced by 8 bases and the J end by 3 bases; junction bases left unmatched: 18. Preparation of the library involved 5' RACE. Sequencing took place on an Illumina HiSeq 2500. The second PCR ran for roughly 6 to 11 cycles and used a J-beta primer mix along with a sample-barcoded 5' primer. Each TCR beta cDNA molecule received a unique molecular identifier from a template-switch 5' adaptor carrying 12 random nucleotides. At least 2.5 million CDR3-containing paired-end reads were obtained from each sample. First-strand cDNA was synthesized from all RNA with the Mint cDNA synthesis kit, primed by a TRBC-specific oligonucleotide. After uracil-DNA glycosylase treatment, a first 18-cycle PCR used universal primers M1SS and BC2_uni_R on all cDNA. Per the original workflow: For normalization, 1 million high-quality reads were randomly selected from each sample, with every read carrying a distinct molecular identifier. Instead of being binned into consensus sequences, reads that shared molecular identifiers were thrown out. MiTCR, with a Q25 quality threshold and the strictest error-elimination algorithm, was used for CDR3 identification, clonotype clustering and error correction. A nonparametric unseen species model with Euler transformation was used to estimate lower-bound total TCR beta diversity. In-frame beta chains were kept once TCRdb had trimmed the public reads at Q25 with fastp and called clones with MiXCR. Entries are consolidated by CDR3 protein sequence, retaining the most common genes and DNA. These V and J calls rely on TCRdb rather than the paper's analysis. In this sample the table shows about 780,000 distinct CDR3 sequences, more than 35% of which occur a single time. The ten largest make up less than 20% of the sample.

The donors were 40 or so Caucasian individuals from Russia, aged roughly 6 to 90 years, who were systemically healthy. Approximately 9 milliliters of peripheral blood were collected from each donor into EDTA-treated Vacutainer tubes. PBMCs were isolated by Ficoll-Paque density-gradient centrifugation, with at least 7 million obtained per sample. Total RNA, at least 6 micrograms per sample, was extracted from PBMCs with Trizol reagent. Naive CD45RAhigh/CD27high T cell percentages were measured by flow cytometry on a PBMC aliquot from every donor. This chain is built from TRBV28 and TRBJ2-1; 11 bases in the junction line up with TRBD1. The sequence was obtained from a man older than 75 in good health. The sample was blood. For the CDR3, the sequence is CASHSTLRDRGRFYNEQFF. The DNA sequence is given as TGTGCCAGCCACAGTACACTCCGGGACAGGGGGAGGTTCTACAATGAGCAGTTCTTC.